Below, 28 T cell receptor beta chains from the same sample are listed, as sequenced in a study of molecular identifiers for immune sequencing clone quantification. MiXCR, applied by TCRdb to the PCR reads, yields one record per CDR3 protein. Here the sample spans under 650,000 distinct CDR3 sequences, 15% to 20% being singletons. The sequencing sample was made of naive CD8+ T cells from blood, with Jurkat cell RNA spiked in. The subset is: FACS-sorted CD8+CD4-CCR7+CD45RA+ naive T cells. These receptors all stem from a human donor in good health. Some libraries in this study had Jurkat cell RNA spiked in.

The genes are TRBV19 and TRBJ1-2, with TRBD1 matching over 10 bases. Germline V gives CDR1 LNHDA, CDR2 SQIVND (reference sequence). This CDR3 comprises 17 residues. V gave up 7 bases and J gave up 0 bases; unmatched junction bases: 11. The chain's CDR3 is CASTNPTGGLANYGYTF. The CDR3 DNA is TGTGCCAGTACAAACCCGACAGGGGGCCTAGCTAACTATGGCTACACCTTC.

The chain combines TRBV6-2 or TRBV6-3 with TRBJ2-7; 10 nucleotides match TRBD1. Germline V lookup: CDR1 MNHEY, CDR2 SVGEGT. Unmatched junction bases numbered 19, after V lost 10 bases and J lost 1 base. The CDR3 length is 18 residues. The CDR3, as DNA: TGTGCCACCGACACCCATCGCCCGGGACAGGGGAGGTCCTACGAGCAGTACTTC. It yields the protein CATDTHRPGQGRSYEQYF.

This clonotype appeared many times. The rearrangement joins TRBV20-1 to TRBJ2-1, with TRBD1 matching over 9 bases. The CDR3 length is 15 residues. With V trimmed by 3 bases and J by 5 bases, 8 bases remained unmatched. CDR1 and CDR2 from the germline V gene are DFQATT and SNEGSKA (reference sequence). In nucleotides, the CDR3 is TGCAGTGCTAGGCTCCGGGACAGGGCCAACAATGAGCAGTTCTTC. Translation: CSARLRDRANNEQFF.

Of note for this clonotype: A read error may be the cause here, since a much bigger clone is one base away. This chain joins TRBV13 and TRBJ2-2, with TRBD1 identical over 9 bases. The germline V gene encodes CDR1 PRHDT and CDR2 FYEKMQ (reference sequence). This CDR3 comprises 17 residues. CDR3 residues: CASSQEGTGTRIGELLF. The CDR3 DNA is TGTGCCAGCAGCCAGGAGGGGACAGGGACGAGAATCGGGGAGCTGCTTTTT.

The V and J genes are TRBV7-9 and TRBJ2-3; D not resolved. The CDR3 contains 14 residues. Germline CDR1 SEHNR, CDR2 FQNEAQ (reference sequence). V was trimmed by 4 bases and J by 4 bases, leaving 12 bases between them. CDR3 sequence: CASSSTLDSDTQYF. The CDR3, as DNA: TGTGCCAGCAGCTCGACCCTAGATTCAGATACGCAGTATTTT.

This clonotype showed up many times. This chain uses TRBV7-9 with TRBJ2-2; 9 bases agree with TRBD1. The V gene's germline CDR1 is SEHNR and CDR2 FQNEAQ (reference sequence). Trimming took 4 bases from V and 6 from J; bases not matched to a gene: 9. This CDR3 spans 16 amino acids. CDR3 residues: CASSYPGQGASGELFF. Here the CDR3 DNA reads TGTGCCAGCAGCTATCCGGGACAGGGAGCCTCCGGGGAGCTGTTTTTT.

As for this clonotype: A much larger clone differs from this one at a single base, so this may be a read error. Since no conserved phenylalanine or tryptophan closes the CDR3, a read error is the likely cause. The chain combines TRBV5-1 with TRBJ2-7; 9 nucleotides align to TRBD2. The CDR3 is 14 residues long. V lost 4 bases, J lost 5 bases, and 7 bases stayed unmatched. CDR1 and CDR2 (germline): SGHRS, YFSETQ. Here the CDR3 DNA reads TGCGCCAGCAGCGATGATGCTAGCGGGGACGAGCAGTACCTC. Amino acid sequence: CASSDDASGDEQYL.

This clonotype has just a few counts. The chain is built from TRBV6-5 and TRBJ1-6, with D perhaps TRBD1 (5 bases). The CDR3 has 14 amino acids. Germline lookup yields CDR1 MNHEY and CDR2 SVGAGI. Trimming left V 2 bases short and J 8 bases short, with 10 bases between. The CDR3 here is CASSYGGMHSPLHF. Written as DNA, the CDR3 is TGTGCCAGCAGTTACGGGGGGATGCATTCACCCCTCCACTTT.

V gene TRBV7-9 combines with J gene TRBJ2-2; tentative D call: TRBD2 (7 bases). The V end lost 5 bases, the J end lost 6 bases, and 19 bases lay between the germline ends. The CDR3 runs to 16 residues. Per germline, CDR1 SEHNR and CDR2 FQNEAQ (reference sequence). The CDR3 DNA is TGTGCCAGCAGCCAGTCCGCGGGGGCGTTAGCCGGGGAGCTGTTTTTT. It yields the protein CASSQSAGALAGELFF. Filled out from reference TRBV7-9 and TRBJ2-2, the complete variable domain reads DTGVSQNPRHKITKRGQNVTFRCDPISEHNRLYWYRQTLGQGPEFLTYFQNEAQLEKSRLLSDRFSAERPKGSFSTLEIQRTEQGDSAMYLCASSQSAGALAGELFFGEGSRLTVL.

This clonotype appeared a single time. Germline and junction disagree at one end, which may indicate a read error. The V call is TRBV7-7, the J call TRBJ1-6; D is perhaps TRBD1 (6 bases). Germline assignment: CDR1 SSHAT and CDR2 FNYEAQ (reference sequence). The CDR3 length is 19 residues. The CDR3 DNA is TGTGCCAGCAGCCCGACTAGCCATTCAGGGGCCTCCTATAATCCACCCCTCCACTTT. This translates into CASSPTSHSGASYNPPLHF.

In its sample, this clonotype was seen a few times. CDR3 coding DNA: TGTGCCAGCAGTTACTCGATGGCTTCAGTCGGAAAAAACATTCAGTACTTC. It yields the protein CASSYSMASVGKNIQYF. This chain joins TRBV6-5 and TRBJ2-4; no reliable D call. The CDR3 runs to 17 residues. The V gene's germline CDR1 is MNHEY and CDR2 SVGAGI. V lost 0 bases and J lost 4, with 16 bases in between.

Concerning this clonotype: One base away lies a much larger clone, so this may be a sequencing read error. The J gene is TRBJ2-1, the V gene TRBV7-9; tentative D call: TRBD2 (5 bases). The length of the CDR3 is 16 residues. Between the trimmed V and J ends, which lost 1 base and 9 bases, there was a span of 19 bases. The germline gives CDR1 SEHNR, CDR2 FQNEAQ (reference sequence). The DNA of the CDR3 is TGTGCCAGCAGCTTAGAGGTGAGAGGGCTACTCGGTGAGCAGTTCTTC. Its translation: CASSLEVRGLLGEQFF.

This clonotype was seen many times. The chain has TRBV4-3 and TRBJ2-7, with D perhaps assigned TRBD1 or TRBD2 (5 bases each). Trimming pared 1 base from V and 0 bases from J, leaving 10 bases between. This CDR3 is 15 amino acids long. Germline assignment: CDR1 LGHNA and CDR2 YSLEER. The DNA for the CDR3 is TGCGCCAGCAGCCAAGCGAGGGGCAGCTCCTACGAGCAGTACTTC. Its protein product is CASSQARGSSYEQYF.

There are many counts of this clonotype. The chain is built from TRBV4-3 and TRBJ1-5; D remains ambiguous. The CDR3 has 14 amino acids. Germline V gene data show CDR1 as LGHNA and CDR2 as YSLEER. The V gene lost 6 bases and the J gene lost 0 bases, with 9 bases spanning the gap. CDR3 nucleotide sequence: TGCGCCAGCAGTCGACGATATAGCAATCAGCCCCAGCATTTT. Translating gives CASSRRYSNQPQHF.

A note on this clonotype: This may be a read error, as it is one base from a much larger clone. The J gene is TRBJ2-1, the V gene TRBV19, with a tentative D call TRBD1 (5 bases). V shed 10 bases and J shed 10 bases, with 20 bases lying between them. From germline, CDR1 is LNHDA and CDR2 SQIVND (reference sequence). The CDR3 has 13 amino acids. CDR3 region: CANSPGAIREQFF. The CDR3 nucleotides read TGTGCCAATAGCCCTGGGGCTATTAGGGAGCAGTTCTTC.

This clonotype was counted at least ten times. The chain recombines TRBV5-1 with TRBJ2-7, with D hard to call. Germline values: CDR1 SGHRS, CDR2 YFSETQ. V lost 5 bases and J lost 6, with 12 bases in between. The CDR3 is made up of 12 amino acids. CDR3 in DNA: TGCGCCAGCAGTATAGGGAATCTCGAGCAGTACTTC. Residues: CASSIGNLEQYF.

About this clonotype itself: One junction end does not reproduce the germline sequence, and a read error may be involved. The rearrangement uses TRBV5-3 and TRBJ2-1; 13 bases match TRBD2. TRBV5-3 is an open reading frame, and its role is uncertain. This CDR3 spans 16 amino acids. The CDR3 coding sequence is TGTGCCAGCAGCTACGCCACCGGGACTAGCGGGGATGAGCAGTTCTTC. It specifies CASSYATGTSGDEQFF.

This clonotype was picked up a small number of times. The chain links TRBV6-2 or TRBV6-3 to TRBJ1-6; D might be TRBD1 (5 bases). The CDR3 spans 16 residues. V lost 2 bases and J 3 bases, leaving 11 bases between the germline ends. CDR1 MNHEY and CDR2 SVGEGT come from the germline V gene. The CDR3 loop is CASSYLLQDYNSPLHF. CDR3 coding DNA: TGTGCCAGCAGTTACCTTCTACAGGACTATAATTCACCCCTCCACTTT.

This clonotype was counted between two and nine times. The chain employs TRBV14 and TRBJ2-3; D uncertain. The length of the CDR3 is 14 residues. Germline CDR1 and CDR2: SGHDN and FVKESK. V was trimmed by 0 bases and J by 4 bases, leaving 8 bases between them. Here the CDR3 DNA reads TGTGCCAGCAGCCAAGACGCAGGCCCAGATACGCAGTATTTT. Translating it yields CASSQDAGPDTQYF.

The sample holds many counts of this clonotype. This chain connects TRBV12-3 or TRBV12-4 to TRBJ1-4; D is unclear. V was trimmed by 6 bases and J by 0 bases, leaving 14 bases between them. The CDR3 runs to 16 residues. In DNA, the CDR3 is TGTGCCAGCAGCCGCAGACGGGATCCAACTAATGAAAAACTGTTTTTT. It codes for CASSRRRDPTNEKLFF.

This clonotype was recorded at least ten times. The chain employs TRBV6-2 or TRBV6-3 and TRBJ1-1, with no clear D. The V gene's germline CDR1 is MNHEY and CDR2 SVGEGT. Trimming cost V 6 bases and J 4 bases, with 12 bases left between them. The CDR3 totals 13 residues. The CDR3 nucleotides read TGTGCCAGCAGCATAGCCTGGGGCACTGAAGCTTTCTTT. It is translated as CASSIAWGTEAFF.

In this sample, this clonotype turned up a few times. This chain connects TRBV7-9 to TRBJ2-1, with unresolved D. The CDR3 spans 12 residues. CDR1 and CDR2 from the germline V gene are SEHNR and FQNEAQ (reference sequence). V was cut by 4 bases and J by 9 bases, with 10 bases left in between. Written as DNA, the CDR3 is TGTGCCAGCAGCTCTTCCCCCGCTGAGCAGTTCTTC. Its protein product is CASSSSPAEQFF. The whole variable domain, remainder taken from reference TRBV7-9 and TRBJ2-1, is DTGVSQNPRHKITKRGQNVTFRCDPISEHNRLYWYRQTLGQGPEFLTYFQNEAQLEKSRLLSDRFSAERPKGSFSTLEIQRTEQGDSAMYLCASSSSPAEQFFGPGTRLTVL.

This clonotype was counted at least ten times. This rearrangement joins TRBV20-1 to TRBJ2-2; D is unclear. Between the trimmed V and J ends, which lost 4 bases and 5 bases, there was a span of 11 bases. Germline V gene data show CDR1 as DFQATT and CDR2 as SNEGSKA (reference sequence). CDR3 length: 13 residues. The CDR3 DNA reads as TGCAGTGCTAAAGAGTGGCGGACCGGGGAGCTGTTTTTT. This encodes CSAKEWRTGELFF.

At least ten counts were recorded for this clonotype. J is TRBJ2-4 and V is TRBV19; 7 nucleotides align to TRBD2. The V and J ends lost 1 base and 5 bases, in that order; junction bases with no gene match: 5. This CDR3 has 15 residues. Per germline, CDR1 LNHDA and CDR2 SQIVND (reference sequence). The CDR3 sequence is CASSIGTRSQNIQYF. DNA of the CDR3: TGTGCCAGTAGTATAGGGACTAGATCCCAAAACATTCAGTACTTC.

Regarding this clonotype: A clone one base away is much larger, so this may be a read error. The chain is built from TRBV27 and TRBJ1-1; D unresolved. From germline, CDR1 is MNHEY and CDR2 SMNVEV (reference sequence). Deletions cut 1 base from V and 2 bases from J, with 11 bases between. The CDR3 extends over 15 amino acids. CDR3 region: CASSLWLGSNTEAFF. The CDR3 DNA follows: TGTGCCAGCAGTTTATGGCTGGGATCAAACACTGAAGCTTTCTTT.

This clonotype showed up many times. V is TRBV12-3 or TRBV12-4 and J is TRBJ1-4, with D perhaps matching TRBD1 (6 bases). The germline V and J ends were trimmed by 6 bases and 0 bases, with 11 bases remaining between them. The CDR3 is 15 amino acids. The CDR3 region is CASRPGQTTNEKLFF. The CDR3, as DNA: TGTGCCAGCAGGCCTGGACAGACAACTAATGAAAAACTGTTTTTT.

The chain joins TRBV7-9 to TRBJ1-4, with D unresolved. This CDR3 is built from 12 residues. Trimming left V 1 base short and J 10 bases short, with 7 bases between. Germline CDR1 reads SEHNR; CDR2 reads FQNEAQ (reference sequence). The CDR3 here is CASSLGGRKLFF. The CDR3 bases are TGTGCCAGCAGCTTAGGAGGGAGAAAACTGTTTTTT.

There are a few counts of this clonotype. The CDR3 is CAWIRLSGNTIYF. CDR3 nucleotides: TGTGCCTGGATACGGCTCTCTGGAAACACCATATATTTT. J is TRBJ1-3 and V is TRBV30; D is uncertain. Germline V gene sequence: CDR1 GTSNPN, CDR2 SVGIG (reference sequence). Trimming took off 4 bases at V and 0 bases at J, with 7 bases between the two ends. This CDR3 has 13 residues.